This T cell receptor beta chain was found in a study of blood T cell repertoires in COVID-19. Overall study: Samples came from the United States, Italy and Spain, spanning acute and convalescent COVID-19. The cDNA or gDNA used as material had been derived from T cells, B-cell-depleted T cells, or PBMCs.

Original data processing: Amplifying reference gene primers gave estimates of nucleated cell counts. Clones were read by immunoSEQ multiplex PCR, and TCRdb kept only the in-frame ones, dropping some. D and trimming come from the DNA, and the V and J calls and clone size come from that table. In the table there are over 140,000 clones, approximately 83% of which are singletons. Germline V gene lookup returns CDR1 LNHNV and CDR2 YYDKDF (reference sequence). The CDR3 is 15 residues long. V shed 1 base and J shed 4 bases, with 11 bases lying between them. This chain connects TRBV15 to TRBJ1-3; D is ambiguous. Sequencing used peripheral blood. This TCR derives from an older woman with acute or convalescent COVID-19. CDR3 protein: CATSRARGTGNTIYF. The CDR3 nucleotides are TGTGCCACCAGCAGAGCTCGGGGAACGGGAAACACCATATATTTT.